This T cell receptor beta chain appears in the sequencing data of a study of patients and donors after allogeneic stem cell transplantation. The sample holds a few counts of this clonotype. Using its own MiXCR run on the RT-PCR reads, TCRdb lists one record per CDR3 protein. Of 410,000 or so distinct CDR3 sequences in the sample, under 20% were seen once. The sample was blood, either unsorted or a sorted T cell fraction (not recorded which). This receptor was taken from a human donor who was either an allogeneic HSCT recipient or a stem cell or donor lymphocyte infusion donor (not recorded which). It is not recorded whose cells these are; they may come from a transplant donor.

The CDR3: CASSVPPGDTEAFF. CDR3 bases: TGTGCCAGCAGCGTACCCCCAGGGGACACTGAAGCTTTCTTT. J is TRBJ1-1 and V is TRBV7-9; TRBD1 is a possible D gene (6 bases). The CDR3 extends over 14 amino acids. Germline-derived CDR1 and CDR2 are SEHNR and FQNEAQ (reference sequence). Trimming pared 5 bases from V and 3 bases from J, leaving 13 bases between.